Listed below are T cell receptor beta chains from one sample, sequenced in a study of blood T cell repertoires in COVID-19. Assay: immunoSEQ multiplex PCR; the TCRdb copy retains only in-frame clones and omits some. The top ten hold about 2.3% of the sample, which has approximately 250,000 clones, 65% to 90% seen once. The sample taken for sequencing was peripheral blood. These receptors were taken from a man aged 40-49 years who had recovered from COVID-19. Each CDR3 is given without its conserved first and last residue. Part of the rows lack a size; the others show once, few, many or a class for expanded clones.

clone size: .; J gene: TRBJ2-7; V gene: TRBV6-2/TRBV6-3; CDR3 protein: ASSYSAYSSYEQY
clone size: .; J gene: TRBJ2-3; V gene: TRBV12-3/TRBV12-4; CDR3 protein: ASSLTDTQY
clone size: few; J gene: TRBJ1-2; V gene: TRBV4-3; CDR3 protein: ASSQERTQGEYT
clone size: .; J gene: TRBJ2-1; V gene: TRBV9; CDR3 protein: ASSAGPSSYNEQF
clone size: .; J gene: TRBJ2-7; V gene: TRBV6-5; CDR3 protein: ASRLTETYEQY
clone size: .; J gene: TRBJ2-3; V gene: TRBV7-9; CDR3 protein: ASSPSTSAGTDTQY
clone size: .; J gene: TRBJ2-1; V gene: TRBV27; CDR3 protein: ASSPSSGAVNEQF
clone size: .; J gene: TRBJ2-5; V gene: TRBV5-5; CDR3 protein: ASSGRGQETQY
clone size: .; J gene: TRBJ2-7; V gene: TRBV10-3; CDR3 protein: AIKKGMDDEQY
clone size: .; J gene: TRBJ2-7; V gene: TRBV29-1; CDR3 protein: SATGRFYEQY
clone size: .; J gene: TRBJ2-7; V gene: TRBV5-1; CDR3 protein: ASRLLPGQGADEQY
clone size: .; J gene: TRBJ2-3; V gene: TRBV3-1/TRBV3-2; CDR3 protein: ASSQDRTSGRGTDTQY
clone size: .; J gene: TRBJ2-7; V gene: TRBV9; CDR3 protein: ASSAGGTSLYEQY
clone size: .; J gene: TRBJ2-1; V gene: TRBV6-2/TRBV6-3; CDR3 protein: ASSPGTANTEQF
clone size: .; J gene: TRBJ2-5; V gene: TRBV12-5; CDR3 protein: ASGLSLAGGSETQY
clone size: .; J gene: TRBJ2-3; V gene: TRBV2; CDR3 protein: ASRPTSGDGDTQY
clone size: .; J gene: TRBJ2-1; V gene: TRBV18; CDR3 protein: ASSPLLAGDHYNEQF
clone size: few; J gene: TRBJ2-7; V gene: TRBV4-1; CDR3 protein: ASSQLFAGGSREQY
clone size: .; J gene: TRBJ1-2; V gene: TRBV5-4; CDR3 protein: ASSLASGQGVYGYT
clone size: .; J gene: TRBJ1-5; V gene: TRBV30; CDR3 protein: AWSGGTGGFRPQH
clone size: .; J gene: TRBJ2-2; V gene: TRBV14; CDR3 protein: ASSPTFTGELF
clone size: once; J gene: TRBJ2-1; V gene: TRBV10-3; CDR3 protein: AITGTGDNEQF
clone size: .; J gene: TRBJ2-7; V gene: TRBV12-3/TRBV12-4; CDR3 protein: ASSRYSGGEQY
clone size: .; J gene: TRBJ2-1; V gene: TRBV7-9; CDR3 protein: ASGRNNEQF
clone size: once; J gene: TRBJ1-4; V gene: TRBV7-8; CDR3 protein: ASSLREGRDEKLF
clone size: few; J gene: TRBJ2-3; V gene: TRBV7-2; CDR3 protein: ASSLAVGVRTDTQY
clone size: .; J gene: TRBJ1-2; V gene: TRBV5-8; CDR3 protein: ASPRVGGTGSNYGYT
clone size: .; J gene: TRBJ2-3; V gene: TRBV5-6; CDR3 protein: ASSFLPGLATSTDTQY
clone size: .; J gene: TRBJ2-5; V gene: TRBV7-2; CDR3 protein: ASSLGGFLETQY
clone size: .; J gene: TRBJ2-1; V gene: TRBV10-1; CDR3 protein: ASSEQAGGNEQF
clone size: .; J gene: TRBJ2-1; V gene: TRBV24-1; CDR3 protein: ATSDLMTNEQF
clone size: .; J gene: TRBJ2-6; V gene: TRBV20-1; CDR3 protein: SASRGATSGANVLT
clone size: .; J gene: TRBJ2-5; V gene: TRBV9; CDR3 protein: ASSVNTEETQY
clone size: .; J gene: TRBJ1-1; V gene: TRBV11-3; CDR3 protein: ASSLDSQADKAF
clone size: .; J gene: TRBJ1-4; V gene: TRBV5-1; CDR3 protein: ASSLTGSANEKLF
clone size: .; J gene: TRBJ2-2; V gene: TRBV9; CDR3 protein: ASSVDGGQVVRGELF
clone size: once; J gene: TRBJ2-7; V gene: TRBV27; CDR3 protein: ASRRTSGGNYEQY
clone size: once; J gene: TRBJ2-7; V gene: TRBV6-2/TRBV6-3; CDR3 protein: ASSWHRINSYEQY
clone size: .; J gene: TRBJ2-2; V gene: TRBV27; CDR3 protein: ASTGTLNTGELF
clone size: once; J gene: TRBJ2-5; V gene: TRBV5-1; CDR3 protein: ASSLGSSGQETQY
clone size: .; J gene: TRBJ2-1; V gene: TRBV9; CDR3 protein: ASSVGVAPVDEQF
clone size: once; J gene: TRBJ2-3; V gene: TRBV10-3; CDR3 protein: AISEETSGVADTQY
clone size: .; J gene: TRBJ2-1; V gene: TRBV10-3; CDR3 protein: AISAVSSYNEQF
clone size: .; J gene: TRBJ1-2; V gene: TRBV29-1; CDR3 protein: SLGGDYGYT
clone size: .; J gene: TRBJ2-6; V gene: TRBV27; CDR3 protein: ASSSDRRSGANVLT
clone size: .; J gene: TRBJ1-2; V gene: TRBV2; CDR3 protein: ASSEYTKRIYGYT
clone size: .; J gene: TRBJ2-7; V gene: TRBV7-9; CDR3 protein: ASSLGRTASGLTYEQY